Reported below is one T cell receptor beta chain. Its antigen remains unidentified. This specimen belongs to a study of cytomegalovirus exposure and HLA in healthy donors. Findings and limits, study-wide: For most subjects, TCR beta sequences were reported to predict HLA-A and HLA-B alleles with accuracy. CMV serostatus alone was available as immune exposure information. In a later analysis, HLA-associated TCR beta chains were more clonally expanded than equally common others.

It was with 60 Vbeta and 13 Jbeta primers that the PCR ran. The protocol was immunoSEQ multiplex PCR, while the TCRdb copy is restricted to in-frame clones and leaves out a portion. Among around 150,000 clones listed, 70% to 75% were seen once. Germline CDR1 LGHNA, CDR2 YNFKEQ. The CDR3 loop spans 16 amino acids. V gave up 3 bases and J gave up 4 bases; unmatched junction bases: 7. Sequencing used PBMCs. This TCR came from a man aged 18 to 29 in good health and CMV-seropositive. V gene TRBV4-2 combines with J gene TRBJ2-5, with TRBD2 matching over 11 bases. This CDR3 is CASSHSLAGEGETQYF. The CDR3 DNA reads TGTGCCAGCAGCCACTCACTAGCGGGAGAGGGAGAGACCCAGTACTTC.